This TCR beta chain derives from a study of technical replicates of blood from several donors. The method was immunoSEQ multiplex PCR; TCRdb's version includes in-frame clones alone and lacks a portion of them. The sample has about 98,000 clones; 90% to 96% are singletons. The germline V gene encodes CDR1 ENHRY and CDR2 SYGVKD. CDR3 size: 14 residues. The V segment lost 0 bases and the J segment 6 bases; nucleotides outside the gene matches: 4. This sequence joins TRBV10-3 and TRBJ2-7; 8 bases are shared with TRBD1. The sample was T cells isolated from PBMCs. This TCR derives from a human donor in good health. CDR3: CAISESTGGSEQYF. CDR3 bases: TGTGCCATCAGTGAGTCTACAGGGGGGTCCGAGCAGTACTTC.